The 5 T cell receptor beta chains in this list originate from one sample, sequenced in a study of OX40 agonist ivuxolimab in advanced cancers. Sequencing used immunoSEQ multiplex PCR; TCRdb keeps in-frame clones, though not all of them. The sample carries tens of thousands of clones, around 88% recorded once. The sequencing used CD4+ or CD8+ T cells sorted from blood, collected in a trial of the OX40 agonist ivuxolimab. The receptor source for this set is an adult with an advanced solid tumor such as melanoma, head and neck, liver or kidney cancer.

The chain carries TRBV19 and TRBJ1-1; no reliable D call. V lost 4 bases and J lost 3, with 9 bases in between. The CDR3 runs to 13 residues. Looked up from germline, CDR1 is LNHDA and CDR2 is SQIVND (reference sequence). DNA for the CDR3: TGTGCCAGTAGTAGAAAGGCTCACACTGAAGCTTTCTTT. Amino acid sequence: CASSRKAHTEAFF.

The gene calls are TRBV19 and TRBJ2-3; a weak D match, TRBD2 (6 bases). Germline CDR1 reads LNHDA; CDR2 reads SQIVND (reference sequence). The germline V and J ends were trimmed by 0 bases and 3 bases, with 10 bases remaining between them. The CDR3 loop spans 15 amino acids. For the CDR3, the DNA is TGTGCCAGTAGTATAGATCGGGCGGGGACAGATACGCAGTATTTT. It encodes CASSIDRAGTDTQYF.

This rearrangement joins TRBV5-5 to TRBJ2-2, with 8 positions matching TRBD2. Germline CDR1 reads SGHKS; CDR2 reads YYEKEE (reference sequence). The trim removed 4 bases at V and 4 bases at J, leaving 9 bases unmatched. The length of the CDR3 is 16 residues. This chain's CDR3 is CASSPPGLVVTGELFF. CDR3 nucleotide sequence: TGTGCCAGCAGCCCTCCGGGACTAGTTGTCACCGGGGAGCTGTTTTTT.

The chain carries TRBV16 and TRBJ1-5, with TRBD1 identical over 11 bases. This CDR3 is built from 15 residues. After removal of 2 bases from V and 6 bases from J, the junction contained 3 bases not matched to a gene. Germline V gives CDR1 KGHSY, CDR2 FQNENV. The chain's CDR3 is CASSQVGQGGQPQHF. CDR3 in DNA: TGTGCCAGCAGCCAAGTGGGACAGGGGGGTCAGCCCCAGCATTTT.

The chain is built from TRBV5-1 and TRBJ1-3; D is undetermined. Germline V gene sequence: CDR1 SGHRS, CDR2 YFSETQ. Trimming left V 0 bases short and J 0 bases short, with 10 bases between. This CDR3 has 16 amino acids. Here the CDR3 DNA reads TGCGCCAGCAGCTTGGACAGTCGGATCTCTGGAAACACCATATATTTT. It translates to CASSLDSRISGNTIYF.